Listed here are 21 T cell receptor beta chains from one sample, sequenced in a study of blood T cell repertoires in COVID-19. Repertoires were generated with immunoSEQ multiplex PCR, while TCRdb's copy carries only in-frame clones and drops some. This sample has around 170,000 clones, with approximately 85% found just once. Material: PBMCs or T cells enriched from blood (not recorded which). The receptors stem from a woman in her 30s who had recovered from COVID-19.

The genes are TRBV18 and TRBJ2-7; 8 positions agree with TRBD1. The CDR3 runs 17 residues. Trimming removed 3 bases from V and 7 bases from J; junction bases left unmatched: 17. Germline loops: CDR1 KGHSH, CDR2 LQKENI. The CDR3 is CASSPFTFGQGIEEQYF. In DNA, the CDR3 is TGTGCCAGCTCACCGTTCACTTTCGGACAGGGAATAGAGGAGCAGTACTTC. Full variable domain (missing parts from reference TRBV18 and TRBJ2-7): NAGVMQNPRHLVRRRGQEARLRCSPMKGHSHVYWYRQLPEEGLKFMVYLQKENIIDESGMPKERFSAEFPKEGPSILRIQQVVRGDSAAYFCASSPFTFGQGIEEQYFGPGTRLTVT.

The V and J genes are TRBV6-1 and TRBJ2-7; D is possibly TRBD2 (5 bases). This CDR3 has 13 amino acids. Trimming stripped 3 bases from V and 4 bases from J, with 10 bases between. The V gene's germline CDR1 is MNHNS and CDR2 SASEGT. Here the CDR3 reads CASSDPPGYEQYF. The CDR3 nucleotides read TGTGCCAGCAGTGACCCCCCGGGATACGAGCAGTACTTC.

This chain joins TRBV5-4 and TRBJ1-1, with TRBD1 identical over 10 bases. The V and J ends lost 2 bases and 1 base, in that order; junction bases with no gene match: 8. The CDR3 has 17 residues. CDR1 and CDR2 from the germline V gene are SGHNT and YYREEE (reference sequence). CDR3: CASSFPDRGLGNTEAFF. In nucleotides, the CDR3 is TGTGCCAGCAGCTTCCCTGACAGGGGGCTGGGGAACACTGAAGCTTTCTTT.

This rearrangement joins TRBV5-1 to TRBJ1-4; D gene ambiguous. Germline assignment: CDR1 SGHRS and CDR2 YFSETQ. Trimming took 0 bases from V and 6 from J, leaving 6 bases between them. CDR3 length equals 13 residues. The CDR3 region has the DNA TGCGCCAGCAGCTTGGGGAGAGATGAAAAACTGTTTTTT. Translation gives CASSLGRDEKLFF.

V and J are TRBV28 and TRBJ2-2; 8 bases align to TRBD2. CDR1 and CDR2 from the germline V gene are MDHEN and SYDVKM. This CDR3 region has 15 residues. J was trimmed by 0 bases and V by 7 bases; bases with no gene match: 4. CDR3 in amino acids: CASTLTSANTGELFF. CDR3 DNA sequence: TGTGCCAGCACTTTGACTAGCGCGAACACCGGGGAGCTGTTTTTT.

CDR3 protein: CASSQDSGHRTDTQYF. The CDR3, as DNA: TGTGCCAGCAGCCAAGACTCGGGACACCGCACAGATACGCAGTATTTT. The rearrangement links TRBV3-1 (or the pseudogene TRBV3-2) to TRBJ2-3, with D perhaps TRBD1 (6 bases). Trimming removed 0 bases at V and 1 base at J, with 11 bases between. CDR1 is LGHDT and CDR2 is YNNKEL in the germline V gene (reference sequence). The CDR3 runs to 16 residues.

CDR3 residues: CASTLQGGLSYGYTF. The CDR3 bases are TGTGCCAGCACATTACAAGGGGGCCTGAGCTATGGCTACACCTTC. This chain connects TRBV19 to TRBJ1-2, with 7 bases fitting TRBD1. The CDR3 runs 15 residues. V was pared by 9 bases and J by 4 bases, with 14 bases of the junction left unmatched. CDR1 is LNHDA, CDR2 SQIVND, per germline (reference sequence).

The DNA for the CDR3 is TGTGCCAGCAGTTTATTGCCTAGCGGGAGATCAGATACGCAGTATTTT. Protein: CASSLLPSGRSDTQYF. The chain recombines TRBV27 with TRBJ2-3; the match to TRBD2 covers 10 bases. The germline gives CDR1 MNHEY, CDR2 SMNVEV (reference sequence). The V segment lost 1 base and the J segment 4 bases; nucleotides outside the gene matches: 5. CDR3 length equals 16 residues.

Only a few counts were recorded for this clone. V and J are TRBV15 and TRBJ2-6, with 7 bases lining up with TRBD1. CDR1 is LNHNV and CDR2 is YYDKDF in the germline V gene (reference sequence). The CDR3 covers 18 residues. Trimming at V came to 4 bases and at J to 0 bases, leaving 9 bases not matched to a gene. CDR3 residues: CATSKTGRQDSGANVLTF. The CDR3 DNA sequence: TGTGCCACCAGCAAGACAGGGCGCCAAGACTCTGGGGCCAACGTCCTGACTTTC.

The genes are TRBV5-1 and TRBJ2-1, with 13 bases lining up with TRBD2. The length of the CDR3 is 14 residues. CDR1 SGHRS and CDR2 YFSETQ come from the germline V gene. V lost 4 bases to trimming and J lost 8 bases; unmatched junction nucleotides: 3. The CDR3: CASSPGTSGDEQFF. The CDR3 nucleotides are TGCGCCAGCAGCCCCGGGACTAGCGGGGATGAGCAGTTCTTC.

As DNA, the CDR3 is TGTGCCAGTAGAAGACAGGGACGAGATGAGCAGTTCTTC. It codes for CASRRQGRDEQFF. The chain employs TRBV28 and TRBJ2-1; 7 nucleotides match TRBD1. V lost 9 bases and J lost 8; bases outside the gene matches: 10. The CDR3 totals 13 residues. Per the germline V gene, CDR1 is MDHEN and CDR2 is SYDVKM.

CDR3 DNA sequence: TGTGCCAGCAGCGTAGATCCTAGCAACACCGGGGAGCTGTTTTTT. The encoded protein is CASSVDPSNTGELFF. V and J are TRBV9 and TRBJ2-2; TRBD2 might be the D (5 bases). Germline V gene sequence: CDR1 SGDLS, CDR2 YYNGEE. V was trimmed by 0 bases and J by 2 bases, leaving 8 bases between them. The CDR3 is made up of 15 amino acids.

The chain joins TRBV7-3 to TRBJ2-1, with 10 bases matching TRBD2. This CDR3 spans 17 amino acids. Trimming at V came to 3 bases and at J to 7 bases, leaving 12 bases not matched to a gene. Germline assignment: CDR1 SGHTA and CDR2 FQGTGA. Here the CDR3 reads CASSFWGGLATPNEQFF. Here the CDR3 DNA reads TGTGCCAGCAGCTTCTGGGGGGGACTAGCGACCCCGAATGAGCAGTTCTTC. The whole variable domain, remainder taken from reference TRBV7-3 and TRBJ2-1, is GAGVSQTPSNKVTEKGKYVELRCDPISGHTALYWYRQSLGQGPEFLIYFQGTGAADDSGLPNDRFFAVRPEGSVSTLKIQRTERGDSAVYLCASSFWGGLATPNEQFFGPGTRLTVL.

The chain is built from TRBV28 and TRBJ1-1, with D possibly TRBD1 on 6 matching bases. Trimming took 3 bases from V and 11 from J, leaving 19 bases between them. Per the germline V gene, CDR1 is MDHEN and CDR2 is SYDVKM. CDR3 length: 14 residues. CDR3 sequence: CASSFSGADFEAFF. CDR3 nucleotides: TGTGCCAGCAGTTTCTCAGGGGCAGATTTCGAGGCTTTCTTT.

The rearrangement joins TRBV7-6 to TRBJ2-7; 9 nucleotides align to TRBD1. CDR1 and CDR2 from the germline V gene are SGHVS and FNYEAQ. V dropped 4 bases and J dropped 4; count of bases not matched to a gene: 2. CDR3 size: 13 residues. The CDR3 is CASSSGTGYEQYF. The CDR3 bases are TGTGCCAGCAGCTCCGGGACAGGGTACGAGCAGTACTTC.

V usage is TRBV19 and J usage is TRBJ1-5, with TRBD1 matching over 11 bases. Germline-derived CDR1 and CDR2 are LNHDA and SQIVND (reference sequence). This CDR3 spans 14 amino acids. V trimming: 5 bases; J trimming: 7 bases; junction bases outside the gene matches: 4. This CDR3 is CASSGTGGGQPQHF. The CDR3 DNA reads as TGTGCCAGTAGTGGGACAGGGGGAGGACAGCCCCAGCATTTT.

Turning to this clone: Sequence at one end of the junction differs from germline and may be a read error. V usage is TRBV7-8 and J usage is TRBJ1-4, with D perhaps matching TRBD1 (5 bases). CDR3 size: 15 residues. Germline lookup yields CDR1 SGHVS and CDR2 FQNEAQ. CDR3 DNA sequence: TGTGCCGGCAGCTTAGGCGTCAGGGATAATGAAAAACTGTTTTTT. Amino acids: CAGSLGVRDNEKLFF.

For the CDR3, the DNA is TGTGCCAGCAGCTTTAGGACTCACCTCGGAGTCAATCAGCCCCAGCATTTT. Translated: CASSFRTHLGVNQPQHF. The chain is built from TRBV5-6 and TRBJ1-5; D remains unclear. Germline V lookup: CDR1 SGHDT, CDR2 YYEEEE. The CDR3 sequence is 17 residues long. V lost 2 bases and J 3 bases, leaving 18 bases between the germline ends. The variable domain in full, completed from reference TRBV5-6 and TRBJ1-5, reads DAGVTQSPTHLIKTRGQQVTLRCSPKSGHDTVSWYQQALGQGPQFIFQYYEEEERQRGNFPDRFSGHQFPNYSSELNVNALLLGDSALYLCASSFRTHLGVNQPQHFGDGTRLSIL.

J is TRBJ2-7 and V is TRBV30; 11 bases line up with TRBD1. The CDR3 loop spans 15 amino acids. Germline-derived CDR1 and CDR2 are GTSNPN and SVGIG (reference sequence). Unmatched junction bases numbered 6, after V lost 5 bases and J lost 0 bases. The CDR3 protein is CAWDPGTGGSYEQYF. The CDR3 DNA sequence: TGTGCCTGGGACCCCGGGACAGGGGGCTCCTACGAGCAGTACTTC.

CDR3 region: CSASITPGQGHYGYTF. As DNA, the CDR3 is TGCAGTGCTAGTATCACACCGGGACAGGGGCACTATGGCTACACCTTC. This chain uses TRBV20-1 with TRBJ1-2; TRBD1 matches at 10 bases. The CDR3 consists of 16 residues. Germline CDR1 reads DFQATT; CDR2 reads SNEGSKA (reference sequence). Trimming took 3 bases from V and 3 from J; bases not matched to a gene: 10.

This clone was counted a few times. This rearrangement joins TRBV19 to TRBJ1-6, with 7 bases lining up with TRBD1. J was trimmed by 4 bases and V by 4 bases; bases with no gene match: 4. This CDR3 spans 15 amino acids. CDR1 and CDR2 (germline): LNHDA, SQIVND (reference sequence). CDR3 loop: CASSKGDRYNSPLHF. The CDR3 DNA reads TGTGCCAGTAGTAAAGGGGACAGATATAATTCACCCCTCCACTTT.